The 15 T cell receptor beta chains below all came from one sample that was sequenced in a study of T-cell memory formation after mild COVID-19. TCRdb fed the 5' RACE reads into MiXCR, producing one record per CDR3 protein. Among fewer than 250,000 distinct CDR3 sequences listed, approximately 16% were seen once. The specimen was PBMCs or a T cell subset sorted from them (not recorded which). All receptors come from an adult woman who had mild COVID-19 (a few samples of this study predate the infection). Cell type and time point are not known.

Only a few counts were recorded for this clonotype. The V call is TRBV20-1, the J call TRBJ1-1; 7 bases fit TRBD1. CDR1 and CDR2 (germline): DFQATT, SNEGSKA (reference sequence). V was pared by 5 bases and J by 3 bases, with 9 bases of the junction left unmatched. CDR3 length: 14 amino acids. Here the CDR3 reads CSAWDSRPDTEAFF. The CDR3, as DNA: TGCAGTGCTTGGGACAGCCGCCCGGACACTGAAGCTTTCTTT.

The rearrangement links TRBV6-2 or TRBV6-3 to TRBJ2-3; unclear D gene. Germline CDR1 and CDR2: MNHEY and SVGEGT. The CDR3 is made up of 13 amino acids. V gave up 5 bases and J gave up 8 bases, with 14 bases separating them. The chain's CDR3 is CASSARAVGTQYF. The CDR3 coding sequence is TGTGCCAGCAGTGCTCGGGCGGTCGGTACGCAGTATTTT.

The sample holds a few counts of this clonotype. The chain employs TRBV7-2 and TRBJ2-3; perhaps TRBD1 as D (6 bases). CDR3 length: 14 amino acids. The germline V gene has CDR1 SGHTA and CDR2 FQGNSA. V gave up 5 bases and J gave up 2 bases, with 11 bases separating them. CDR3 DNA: TGTGCCAGCAGCCTGGACAGACTCACAGATACGCAGTATTTT. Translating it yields CASSLDRLTDTQYF.

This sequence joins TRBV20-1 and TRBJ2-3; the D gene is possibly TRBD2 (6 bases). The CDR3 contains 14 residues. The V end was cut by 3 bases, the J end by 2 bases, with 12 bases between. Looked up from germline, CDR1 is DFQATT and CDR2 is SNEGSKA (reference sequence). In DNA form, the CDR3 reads TGCAGTGCTAGTCACGGGAGCCACACAGATACGCAGTATTTT. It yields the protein CSASHGSHTDTQYF.

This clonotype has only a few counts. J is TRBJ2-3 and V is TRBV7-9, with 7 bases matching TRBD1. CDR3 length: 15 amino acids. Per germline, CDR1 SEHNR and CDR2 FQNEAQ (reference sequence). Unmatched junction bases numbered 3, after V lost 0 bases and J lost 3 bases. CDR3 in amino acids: CASSLARGQTDTQYF. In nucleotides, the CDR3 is TGTGCCAGCAGCTTAGCGAGGGGGCAGACAGATACGCAGTATTTT.

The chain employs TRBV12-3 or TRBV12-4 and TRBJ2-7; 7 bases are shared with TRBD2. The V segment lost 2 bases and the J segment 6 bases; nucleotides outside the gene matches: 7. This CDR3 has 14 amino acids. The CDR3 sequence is CASSLMGTTSEQYF. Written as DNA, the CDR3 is TGTGCCAGCAGTTTAATGGGGACTACGAGCGAGCAGTACTTC.

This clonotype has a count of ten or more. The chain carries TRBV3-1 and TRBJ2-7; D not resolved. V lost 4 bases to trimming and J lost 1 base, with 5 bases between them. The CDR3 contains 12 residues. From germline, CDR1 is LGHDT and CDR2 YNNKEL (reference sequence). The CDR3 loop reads CASSRWSYEQYF. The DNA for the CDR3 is TGTGCCAGCAGCCGCTGGTCCTACGAGCAGTACTTC.

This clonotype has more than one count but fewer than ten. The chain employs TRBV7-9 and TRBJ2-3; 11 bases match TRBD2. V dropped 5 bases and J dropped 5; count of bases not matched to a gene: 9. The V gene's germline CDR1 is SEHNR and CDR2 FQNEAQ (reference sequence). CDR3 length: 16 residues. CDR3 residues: CASSPGLAEPGDTQYF. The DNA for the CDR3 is TGTGCCAGCAGCCCGGGACTAGCGGAACCTGGAGATACGCAGTATTTT.

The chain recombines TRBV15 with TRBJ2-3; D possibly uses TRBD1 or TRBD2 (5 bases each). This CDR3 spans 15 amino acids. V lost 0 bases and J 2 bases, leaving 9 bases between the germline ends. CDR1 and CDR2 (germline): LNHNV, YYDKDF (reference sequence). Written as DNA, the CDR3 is TGTGCCACCAGCAGAGATCGGGGCACCACAGATACGCAGTATTTT. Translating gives CATSRDRGTTDTQYF. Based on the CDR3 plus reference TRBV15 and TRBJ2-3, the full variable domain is DAMVIQNPRYQVTQFGKPVTLSCSQTLNHNVMYWYQQKSSQAPKLLFHYYDKDFNNEADTPDNFQSRRPNTSFCFLDIRSPGLGDTAMYLCATSRDRGTTDTQYFGPGTRLTVL.

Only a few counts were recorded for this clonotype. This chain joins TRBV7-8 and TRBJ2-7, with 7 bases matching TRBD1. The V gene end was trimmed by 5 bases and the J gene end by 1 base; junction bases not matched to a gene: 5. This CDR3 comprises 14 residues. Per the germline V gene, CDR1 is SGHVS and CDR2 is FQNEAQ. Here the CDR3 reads CASSQDRVSYEQYF. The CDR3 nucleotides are TGTGCCAGCAGCCAAGACAGGGTTTCCTACGAGCAGTACTTC.

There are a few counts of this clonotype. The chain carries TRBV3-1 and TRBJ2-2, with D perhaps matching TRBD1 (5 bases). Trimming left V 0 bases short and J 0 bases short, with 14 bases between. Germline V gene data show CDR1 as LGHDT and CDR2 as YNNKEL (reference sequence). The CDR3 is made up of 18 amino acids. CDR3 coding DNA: TGTGCCAGCAGCCAAGAAGGGGTAGGATCGGCGAACACCGGGGAGCTGTTTTTT. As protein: CASSQEGVGSANTGELFF.

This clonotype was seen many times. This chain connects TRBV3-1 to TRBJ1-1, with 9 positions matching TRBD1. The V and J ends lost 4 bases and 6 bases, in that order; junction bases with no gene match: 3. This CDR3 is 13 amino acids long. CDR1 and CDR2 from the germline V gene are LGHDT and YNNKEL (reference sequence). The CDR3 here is CASSPRQGAEAFF. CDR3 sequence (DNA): TGTGCCAGCAGCCCGCGACAGGGGGCTGAAGCTTTCTTT.

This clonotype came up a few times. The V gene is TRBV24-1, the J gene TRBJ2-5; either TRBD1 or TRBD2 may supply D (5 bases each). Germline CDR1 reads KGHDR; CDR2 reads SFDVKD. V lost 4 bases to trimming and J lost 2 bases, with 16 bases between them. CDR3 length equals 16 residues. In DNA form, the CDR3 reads TGTGCCACCAGTGAGTGGGACGGCCGAATGCAAGAGACCCAGTACTTC. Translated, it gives CATSEWDGRMQETQYF.

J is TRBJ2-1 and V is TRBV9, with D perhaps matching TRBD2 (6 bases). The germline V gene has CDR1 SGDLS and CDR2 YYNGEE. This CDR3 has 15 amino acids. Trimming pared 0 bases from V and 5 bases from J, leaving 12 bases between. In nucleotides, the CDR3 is TGTGCCAGCAGCGTAGGTACGGGGGTGGACAATGAGCAGTTCTTC. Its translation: CASSVGTGVDNEQFF.

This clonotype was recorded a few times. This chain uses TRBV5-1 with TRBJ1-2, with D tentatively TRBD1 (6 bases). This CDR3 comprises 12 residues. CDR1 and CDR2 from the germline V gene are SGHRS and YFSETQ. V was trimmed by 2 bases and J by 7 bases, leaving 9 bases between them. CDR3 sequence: CASSLQGSGYTF. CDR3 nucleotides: TGCGCCAGCAGCTTACAGGGATCTGGCTACACCTTC.